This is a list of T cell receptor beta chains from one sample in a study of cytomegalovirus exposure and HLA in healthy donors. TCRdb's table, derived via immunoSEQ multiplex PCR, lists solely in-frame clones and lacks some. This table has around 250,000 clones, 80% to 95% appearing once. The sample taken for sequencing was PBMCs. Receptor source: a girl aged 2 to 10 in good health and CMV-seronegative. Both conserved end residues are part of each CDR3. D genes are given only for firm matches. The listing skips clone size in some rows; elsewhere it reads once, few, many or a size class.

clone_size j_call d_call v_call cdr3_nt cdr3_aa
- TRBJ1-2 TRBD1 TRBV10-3 TGTGCCATCAGTGAGTTGACCAGGGGGCGTAACTATGGCTACACCTTC CAISELTRGRNYGYTF
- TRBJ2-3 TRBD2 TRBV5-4 TGTGCCAGCAGCTTGGGGGGTAGCGGGGGAGATACGCAGTATTTT CASSLGGSGGDTQYF
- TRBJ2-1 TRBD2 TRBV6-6 TGTGCCAGCCTCGGCGGGGGCAATGAGCAGTTCTTC CASLGGGNEQFF
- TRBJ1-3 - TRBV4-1 TGCGCCAGCAGCCCCCCGGTTGGAAACACCATATATTTT CASSPPVGNTIYF
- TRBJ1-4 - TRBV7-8 TGTGCCAGCAGCCCATTCGGCAGGCTTAATGAAAAACTGTTTTTT CASSPFGRLNEKLFF
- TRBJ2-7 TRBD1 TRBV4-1 TGCGCCAGCAGCCAAGTGCAGGGGGATTACGAGCAGTACTTC CASSQVQGDYEQYF
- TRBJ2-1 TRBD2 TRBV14 TGTGCCAGCAGCCAAGGCCTGAGCGGGAGGTTTTACAATGAGCAGTTCTTC CASSQGLSGRFYNEQFF
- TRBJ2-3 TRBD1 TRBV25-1 TGTGCCAGCAGAAGGACAGGTACAGATACGCAGTATTTT CASRRTGTDTQYF
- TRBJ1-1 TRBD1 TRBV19 TGTGCCAGTAGTTTCGGACAGGTGAACACTGAAGCTTTCTTT CASSFGQVNTEAFF
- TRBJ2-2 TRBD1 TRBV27 TGTGCCAGCAGTTTTGGGACAGGGGGCAGGTACACCGGGGAGCTGTTTTTT CASSFGTGGRYTGELFF
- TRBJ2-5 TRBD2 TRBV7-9 TGTGCCAGCAGCCCCCAATCCGATCAGGGACTAGCGGCCTCCCAGTACTTC CASSPQSDQGLAASQYF
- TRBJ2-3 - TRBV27 TGTGCCAGCAGTTTTGCATCGAGGGTAGATACGCAGTATTTT CASSFASRVDTQYF
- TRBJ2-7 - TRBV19 TGTGCCAGTGGAGGCTCCTACGAGCAGTACTTC CASGGSYEQYF
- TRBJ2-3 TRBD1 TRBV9 TGTGCCAGCAGCGTAGAAGGGGGCCGGACAGATACGCAGTATTTT CASSVEGGRTDTQYF
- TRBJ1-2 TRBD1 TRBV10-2 TGCGCCAGCAGCGTGGGACAGGCGAGGGGCTACACCTTC CASSVGQARGYTF
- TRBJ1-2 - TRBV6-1 TGTGCCAGCAGAGGAAGTGGGCAGGGCCACTATGGCTACACCTTC CASRGSGQGHYGYTF
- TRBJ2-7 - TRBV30 TGTGCCTGGGCCCCGGAAGTCGCCGCGGCCGAGCAGTACTTC CAWAPEVAAAEQYF
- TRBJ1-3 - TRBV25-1 TGTGCCAGCAGCGACAGTACTTTCTCTGGAAACACCATATATTTT CASSDSTFSGNTIYF
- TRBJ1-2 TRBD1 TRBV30 TGTGCCTGGAGCCGGACAGGGGGAAGAGGCTACACCTTC CAWSRTGGRGYTF
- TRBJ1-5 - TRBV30 TGTGCCTGGAGTGGCGGGGGAGGGGGGGTGAATCAGCCCCAGCATTTT CAWSGGGGGVNQPQHF
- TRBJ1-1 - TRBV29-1 TGCAGCGTTGAAGTATTGGAGGTGGAGAACACTGAAGCTTTCTTT CSVEVLEVENTEAFF
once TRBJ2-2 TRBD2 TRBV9 TGTGCCAGCAGCGTAGCCCCTAGCGGGGGGGGGAACACCGGGGAGCTGTTTTTT CASSVAPSGGGNTGELFF
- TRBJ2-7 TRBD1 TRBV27 TGTGCCAGCAGGGAGCCAGGGACAGGTGTCTACGAGCAGTACTTC CASREPGTGVYEQYF
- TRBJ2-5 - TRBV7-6 TGTGCCAGCAGCGACCAGGTCCGCGGGGGCCTCCAAGAGACCCAGTACTTC CASSDQVRGGLQETQYF
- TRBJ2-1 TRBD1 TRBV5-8 TGTGCCAGCAGCTCAGGACAGGGACCCTACAATGAGCAGTTCTTC CASSSGQGPYNEQFF
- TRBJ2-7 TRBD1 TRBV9 TGTGCCAGCAGCGCCCAAGACCGGGACAGGGGGCTCGAGCAGTACTTC CASSAQDRDRGLEQYF
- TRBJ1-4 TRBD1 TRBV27 TGTGCCACCTCCACGGGACAGGGTGCAACTAATGAAAAACTGTTTTTT CATSTGQGATNEKLFF
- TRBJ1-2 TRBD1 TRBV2 TGTGCCAGCAGTGACCCGGGACAGGGACCTATAAACTATGGCTACACCTTC CASSDPGQGPINYGYTF
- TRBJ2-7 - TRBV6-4 TGTGCCAGCAGTGACAGACGGAGCTCCTCCTACGAGCAGTACTTC CASSDRRSSSYEQYF
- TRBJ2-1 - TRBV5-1 TGCGCCAGCAGCCAGCAGGGGTTGTCCAATGAGCAGTTCTTC CASSQQGLSNEQFF
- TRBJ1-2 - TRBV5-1 TGTGCCAGCAGCTTGTACTGGCAGGTCGGTGGCTACACCTTC CASSLYWQVGGYTF
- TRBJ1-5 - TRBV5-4 TGTGCCAGCAGCTCGTTGGGCAGGGATAGCAATCAGCCCCAGCATTTT CASSSLGRDSNQPQHF
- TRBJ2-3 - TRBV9 TGTGCCAGCAGCGTAGGCTCTATCACAGATACGCAGTATTTT CASSVGSITDTQYF
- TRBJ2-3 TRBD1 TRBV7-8 TGTGCCAGCAGCCCCCGACAGGGAAGCACAGATACGCAGTATTTT CASSPRQGSTDTQYF